The entry below gives a single T cell receptor beta chain sequence along with its context. Sequencing was performed with immunoSEQ multiplex PCR; in TCRdb, only in-frame clones are kept and a portion is missing. Of about 250,000 clones in the sample, 80% to 90% were seen once. This record comes from a study of blood T cell repertoires in COVID-19. Individuals drawn from approximately 26 US areas were roughly 18 to 100 years old. This receptor was obtained from a man aged 35 to 55 who had recovered from COVID-19. The source material was PBMCs or T cells enriched from blood (not recorded which).

The CDR3 is CASSAGLAGQVKNIQYF. In nucleotides, the CDR3 is TGTGCCAGCAGCGCGGGACTAGCGGGACAGGTCAAAAACATTCAGTACTTC. The chain uses TRBV9 and TRBJ2-4; 13 bases align to TRBD2. This CDR3 has 17 residues. J gave up 3 bases and V 3 bases, and 6 bases lay outside the gene matches. Germline V gene data show CDR1 as SGDLS and CDR2 as YYNGEE.